A single sample gave rise to the 3 T cell receptor beta chains below, sequenced in a study of control samples from healthy donors and cancer patients (dated by TCRdb to between 2020 and 2021). Preparation of the library involved the immunoSEQ multiplex PCR assay. TCRdb carries this immuneACCESS record with in-frame sequences only. Its versions omit some clonotypes, under half of them owing to an unresolved V gene in the studies checked, with the rest unexplained. This sample gives some 210,000 clones in total; 90% to 95% of them show up just once. Around 1.9% of the sample goes to the ten largest clones. Sequencing was performed on blood. The receptors come from a man aged 25-45 years in good health.

The gene calls are TRBV4-1 and TRBJ1-2; D uncertain. Germline V gene sequence: CDR1 MGHRA, CDR2 YSYEKL. The CDR3 is 15 amino acids. Trimming stripped 0 bases from V and 1 base from J, with 9 bases between. CDR3 in DNA: TGCGCCAGCAGCCAAGATCAGCTGGGTAACTATGGCTACACCTTC. Amino acid sequence: CASSQDQLGNYGYTF.

The V gene is TRBV7-9, the J gene TRBJ2-7; 7 bases align to TRBD1. J lost 3 bases, V lost 1 base, and 15 bases had no gene match. Germline V gene lookup returns CDR1 SEHNR and CDR2 FQNEAQ (reference sequence). The CDR3 is 18 amino acids. CDR3 coding DNA: TGTGCCAGCAGCTTAGTGTTAGGGGGCGGAAGGCAGAACTACGAGCAGTACTTC. Its protein product is CASSLVLGGGRQNYEQYF.

CDR3 sequence (DNA): TGTGCCAGCAGCAAAGACAGGGGGGCCTACGAGCAGTACTTC. Translated: CASSKDRGAYEQYF. The rearrangement joins TRBV2 to TRBJ2-7; the match to TRBD1 covers 9 bases. The CDR3 has 14 amino acids. The V and J ends lost 6 bases and 2 bases, in that order; junction bases with no gene match: 5. Germline values: CDR1 SNHLY, CDR2 FYNNEI.